The T cell receptor (beta chain) under discussion was sequenced for a study of T cell repertoires in cytomegalovirus infection. On the study more broadly: In public TCR beta signatures, there were indications of both CMV infection and matching HLA type.

Study-level points and caveats: The study found HLA-C-restricted CMV-specific TCR beta clonotypes dominating the ex vivo response. The study identified carriers of CMV plus the relevant HLA from cumulative public TCR beta family frequency.

Concerning this clonotype itself: Its antigen is not known.

From the reads, TCRdb called clonotypes with MiXCR, one entry per CDR3 protein. Of more than 150,000 distinct CDR3 sequences listed, roughly 20% were seen once; the top ten hold just under 3%. CDR3 length equals 15 residues. The ends were cut back, 6 bases at V and 5 bases at J, with 20 bases in the middle. Germline V gives CDR1 SQVTM, CDR2 ANQGSEA. The receptor comes from a human donor in good health (CMV status not recorded). Some clones in this sample may be carry-over from other donors' samples. The sequenced material came from PBMCs. V usage is TRBV29-1 and J usage is TRBJ1-5, with a weak D call TRBD1 (6 bases). The CDR3 reads CSVGPPGGGDQPQHF. CDR3 DNA: TGCAGCGTGGGACCCCCCGGGGGGGGCGATCAGCCCCAGCATTTT.